This T cell receptor (beta chain) stems from a study of blood T cells in healthy people across ages (dated by TCRdb to the mid-2010s). Background for the entire study: In model experiments, roughly one uniquely barcoded TCR beta cDNA molecule per two T cells was captured by template switching. Using deep sequencing normalized with unique cDNA molecular identifiers, the study measured how TCR beta repertoire diversity changes with age. The donors were divided into four age groups: young (average around 17 years), middle-aged (about 40), aged (approximately 62) and long-lived (roughly 86). The study analyzed two additional independent replicas of 1 million unique cDNA reads from the same blood draw for two donors, one aged 18 to 30 and one aged 80 or older.

The full study reports these points: Compared with the aged group, the long-lived group had more naive CD4+ T cells, fewer expanded clones and increased TCR diversity, a pattern suggesting age selection. Observed TCR beta diversity correlated strongly with the percentage of naive T cells measured by flow cytometry. Estimates of total diversity based on one million sequenced T cells were considered lower bounds and underestimates. As age increased, observed TCR beta diversity per million T cells dropped in a roughly linear way, and a significant reduction was already evident by age about 40. Bulk unsorted PBMC profiling prevented conclusive comparison of naive and antigen-experienced compartments. Because donor CMV infection status was unknown, age-related changes in expanded clonotypes were potentially confounded.

CDR3 length: 13 amino acids, cysteine to phenylalanine. The read is trimmed to its CDR3 DNA, 39 bases read in frame from base 1. Via the germline V gene (reference sequence), CDR1 is DFQATT and CDR2 SNEGSKA. Deletion took 6 bases off V and 1 base off J, with a span of 12 bases between the germline ends. This clonotype was seen more than once but under ten times. It has no known antigen specificity. Base qualities are missing; no much larger clone stands one base away. Donors were around 37 systemically healthy Caucasian individuals from Russia aged 6 to 90 years. Roughly 11 milliliters of peripheral blood were drawn from each donor into EDTA-treated Vacutainer tubes. Ficoll-Paque density-gradient centrifugation was used to isolate PBMCs, with at least 6 million obtained per sample. Trizol reagent was used to extract total RNA from the PBMCs, yielding at least 6 micrograms per sample. Naive CD45RAhigh/CD27high T cell percentages were measured by flow cytometry on a PBMC aliquot from every donor.

Library creation used 5' RACE. The sequencer was an Illumina HiSeq 2500. A second PCR of roughly 7 to 12 cycles was run with a J-beta primer mix and a sample-barcoded 5' primer. A unique molecular identifier was introduced onto each TCR beta cDNA molecule by a template-switch 5' adaptor carrying 12 random nucleotides. Each sample yielded at least 3 million CDR3-containing paired-end reads. First-strand cDNA was synthesized from all RNA with the Mint cDNA synthesis kit, primed by a TRBC-specific oligonucleotide. After uracil-DNA glycosylase treatment, a first 18-cycle PCR used universal primers M1SS and BC2_uni_R on all cDNA. In the source study's methods: For normalization, 1 million high-quality reads, each with a distinct molecular identifier, were randomly selected from each sample. Instead of being binned into consensus sequences, reads with shared molecular identifiers were discarded. MiTCR, set to a Q25 quality threshold and the strictest error-elimination algorithm, was used for CDR3 identification, clonotype clustering and error correction. A nonparametric unseen species model with Euler transformation was used to estimate lower-bound total TCR beta diversity. The public reads were reanalyzed by TCRdb: fastp trimming at Q25, MiXCR alignment, in-frame beta chains only. Under each unique CDR3 protein, matching rows form one entry showing the most common genes and DNA. Clone size and V and J calls follow TCRdb, not the original study. The sample records roughly 1,100,000 distinct CDR3 sequences, 20% to 25% of which are singletons. Approximately 0.75% of the sample is held by the ten biggest clonotypes.

Separately, the same data were catalogued under a study of T cells of mothers and their children. As described in the second report: Nine systemically healthy Caucasian individuals served as donors, namely three mothers together with their six children. cDNA synthesis consumed the entire amount of extracted RNA, loaded at around 1.4 ug RNA in each 15 ul reaction. In the second PCR, sample barcodes and 2-4 random nucleotides were introduced via the M1S primer. Each mother yielded over 8 million TCR beta CDR3 reads and each child 2.5 million to 3 million reads. Thymic selection similarly shapes TCR recombination output in related and unrelated pairs, with minor effect from inherited differences. Normalized repertoire overlap in related mother-child pairs was always slightly higher than in unrelated mother-child pairs, but the difference was never significant. Persistent microchimeric T cell clones were not detected, at a sensitivity of 95 to 100 clones per million clonotypes. To look for features that set related mother-child pairs apart from unrelated individuals, the researchers ran deep NGS to compare the TCR beta repertoires of mothers and children. Mothers averaged roughly 40 +/- 4 years of age and children averaged around 10 +/- 4 years. After adapter ligation was performed with NEBNext reagents, the libraries were sequenced on an Illumina HiSeq 2000 with 100+100 nt paired-end reads. To prevent cross-contamination, the mother and child libraries were prepared a month apart and were sequenced in separate runs. Between roughly 500,000 and 2,100,000 distinct TCR beta clonotypes were identified per donor. Naive TCR beta clonotypes were estimated from low-frequency clonotypes matched to each donor's FACS-determined naive share, without sorting.

Sequenced input: blood. This clonotype was obtained from a girl aged 2 to 9 in good health. The rearranged segments are TRBV20-1 and TRBJ1-1; a weak D assignment points to TRBD1 (5 bases agree). The CDR3 sequence is CSATRDGNTEAFF. The bases are TGCAGTGCAACCCGGGACGGGAACACTGAAGCTTTCTTT.